These T cell receptor beta chains were read from a single sample in a study of T cells after posttransplantation cyclophosphamide. Produced via immunoSEQ multiplex PCR; TCRdb's table is partial and in-frame only. Of about 32,000 clones in the sample, 90% to 95% were seen once. The sequenced material came from naive CD4+ T cells sorted from blood. Receptors were obtained from a man aged 30 to 39 in good health and a related stem cell transplant donor. The CDR3 runs from the conserved cysteine through the conserved F or W. A D gene is named only where the DNA matches it firmly. Clone size is stated in some rows and not others, as once, few, many or a class when expanded.

v_call	j_call	d_call	clone_size	cdr3_nt	cdr3_aa
TRBV4-2	TRBJ2-7	-	-	TGTGCCAGCAGCCAAGACAGGGTCCCCTACGAGCAGTACTTC	CASSQDRVPYEQYF
TRBV5-1	TRBJ1-3	-	-	TGCGCCAGCAGCGAAGGGGCCGTCGTGGGAAACACCATATATTTT	CASSEGAVVGNTIYF
TRBV18	TRBJ2-3	-	-	TGTGCCAGCTCACCACAGGACACTTCCTGGGGCACAGATACGCAGTATTTT	CASSPQDTSWGTDTQYF
TRBV5-1	TRBJ1-1	-	-	TGCGCCAGCAGCTTGGATCGGGGGGACACTGAAGCTTTCTTT	CASSLDRGDTEAFF
TRBV6-1	TRBJ2-2	-	-	TGTGCCAGCAGTGAAGCGCTTTATTCCGGGACCGGGGAGCTGTTTTTT	CASSEALYSGTGELFF
TRBV5-1	TRBJ2-3	-	-	TGCGCCAGCAGCGACGGACAGTTCACAGATACGCAGTATTTT	CASSDGQFTDTQYF
TRBV29-1	TRBJ1-2	-	-	TGCAGCGTCCGACCGGGGGACTATGGCTACACCTTC	CSVRPGDYGYTF
TRBV7-9	TRBJ2-7	-	once	TGTGCCAGCAGTCCGGACAGCCATTACGAGCAGTACTTC	CASSPDSHYEQYF
TRBV19	TRBJ2-7	TRBD1	once	TGTGCCAGTAGTGACAGGGGCTACGAGCAGTACTTC	CASSDRGYEQYF
TRBV11-2	TRBJ2-2	-	-	TGTGCCAGCAGCCCGGGGGACTGGAACCTCGGGGAGCTGTTTTTT	CASSPGDWNLGELFF
TRBV7-2	TRBJ1-5	-	-	TGTGCCAGCAACCTGAGAGGTAGCAATCAGCCCCAGCATTTT	CASNLRGSNQPQHF
TRBV7-2	TRBJ2-2	TRBD2	-	TGTGCCAGCAGCTTACAGCGGGGGGGCGCCGGGGAGCTGTTTTTT	CASSLQRGGAGELFF
TRBV4-1	TRBJ1-2	TRBD1	-	TGCGCCAGCAGCCAGGCCGGGACAGGGAGAAAATTGGGCTATGACTACACCTTC	CASSQAGTGRKLGYDYTF
TRBV19	TRBJ2-5	TRBD2	-	TGTGCCAGTAGTATCAGGACTAGCGGGGGCCGGGAGACCCAGTACTTC	CASSIRTSGGRETQYF
TRBV7-7	TRBJ2-7	TRBD2	once	TGTGCTAGCAGCTTGAAGCGGGGGCCCTCCTACGAGCAGTACTTC	CASSLKRGPSYEQYF
TRBV10-3	TRBJ1-6	-	-	TGTGCCATCAGTGAGGAGGGCTCCTATAATTCACCCCTCCACTTT	CAISEEGSYNSPLHF
TRBV2	TRBJ1-2	-	once	TGTGCCAGCAGTGAACTCAGTTTCAGCTACACCTTC	CASSELSFSYTF
TRBV5-4	TRBJ2-7	-	once	TGTGCCAGCTCTCCCAGGCAGAGTGGAGAGCAGTACTTC	CASSPRQSGEQYF
TRBV28	TRBJ2-4	-	once	TGTGCCAGCAGCCCGAACTCGGACTGGACGAACATTCAGTACTTC	CASSPNSDWTNIQYF
TRBV2	TRBJ1-5	-	-	TGTGCCAGCAGAGGATGGAGGGGTGATCAGCCCCAGCATTTT	CASRGWRGDQPQHF
TRBV9	TRBJ2-3	TRBD2	-	TGTGCCAGCAGCGTAGGTAGCGGGGGTTCAACTACGCAGTATTTT	CASSVGSGGSTTQYF
TRBV20-1	TRBJ2-3	-	-	TGCAGTGCTGTACAGATAGCGCAGTATTTT	CSAVQIAQYF
TRBV14	TRBJ2-7	-	-	TGTGCCAGCAGCACTGGGGCTCCCTACGAGCAGTACTTC	CASSTGAPYEQYF
TRBV7-9	TRBJ2-5	TRBD1	-	TGTGCCAGCAGCGGGGGACAGTACCAAGAGACCCAGTACTTC	CASSGGQYQETQYF
TRBV25-1	TRBJ2-3	-	-	TGTGCCAGCAGTGAATGGCTCACAGATACGCAGTATTTT	CASSEWLTDTQYF
TRBV15	TRBJ2-3	TRBD1	-	TGTGCCACCAGCAGAGTTGCCGGGACAGGGGGCGCAGATACGCAGTATTTT	CATSRVAGTGGADTQYF
TRBV5-8	TRBJ2-1	-	-	TGTGCCAGCAGCTTGGCCAGATCGTCCTACAATGAGCAGTTCTTC	CASSLARSSYNEQFF
TRBV27	TRBJ2-7	TRBD2	-	TGTGCCAGCAGTCTCACCCAGGCGGGGGTCAACTCCTACGAGCAGTACTTC	CASSLTQAGVNSYEQYF
TRBV5-8	TRBJ1-2	-	-	TGTGCCAGCAGCTTGTGGTCCGGGACTTATGGCTACACCTTC	CASSLWSGTYGYTF
TRBV5-1	TRBJ2-1	-	few	TGCGCCAGCAGCCCGGACACCAATGAGCAGTTCTTC	CASSPDTNEQFF
TRBV2	TRBJ2-2	-	-	TGTGCCAGCAGTGAAGTTGGACATGCGGACGGGGAGCTGTTTTTT	CASSEVGHADGELFF
TRBV19	TRBJ1-4	TRBD1	-	TGTGCCAGTAGCCTCGGACAGGGAAATGAAAAACTGTTTTTT	CASSLGQGNEKLFF
TRBV6-6	TRBJ2-5	-	-	TGTGCCGCCGCCAGAGGGTTAGAGACCCAGTACTTC	CAAARGLETQYF
TRBV4-2	TRBJ2-7	TRBD2	-	TGTGCCAGCAGCCAAGAACGGGCGGGGGGCCCTCCCTACGAGCAGTACTTC	CASSQERAGGPPYEQYF
TRBV19	TRBJ1-1	-	-	TGTGCCAGTAGGGGTGTACAGGGATATTCTGAAGCTTTCTTT	CASRGVQGYSEAFF
TRBV28	TRBJ1-6	-	-	TGTGCCAGCAGTATAGGGGGCTCCTATAATTCACCCCTCCACTTT	CASSIGGSYNSPLHF
TRBV28	TRBJ1-5	-	-	TGTGCCAGCAGTTTCCTCGTCCGCGGGGGGGTGGTAGGTCAGCCCCAGCATTTT	CASSFLVRGGVVGQPQHF
TRBV6-1	TRBJ2-7	-	-	TGTGCCAGCAGTGCTCTAAGCGAGCAGTACTTC	CASSALSEQYF
TRBV9	TRBJ2-3	-	-	TGTGCCAGCAGCGTGCGGACAAGTGGGGATACGCAGTATTTT	CASSVRTSGDTQYF
TRBV27	TRBJ1-2	-	-	TGTGCCAGCAAAGAGGGAGCCTATGGCTACACCTTC	CASKEGAYGYTF
TRBV9	TRBJ2-7	TRBD2	-	TGTGCCAGCAGCGTAGGTTTGGGGGGGGAGCCTTCCTACGAGCAGTACTTC	CASSVGLGGEPSYEQYF
TRBV28	TRBJ2-1	TRBD2	-	TGTGCCACCGGGACTAGCGGGGGAAACAATGAGCAGTTCTTC	CATGTSGGNNEQFF
TRBV6-6	TRBJ2-7	TRBD2	-	TGTGCCAGCATCTTTAGCGGGGGGACCTCCTACGAGCAGTACTTC	CASIFSGGTSYEQYF
TRBV19	TRBJ1-4	TRBD1	-	TGTGCCAGTAGTCCACGGGACAGGGGAGAAAAACTGTTTTTT	CASSPRDRGEKLFF
TRBV5-6	TRBJ2-3	-	once	TGTGCCAGCAGCTTGGTTCGAGTGAGGACAGATACGCAGTATTTT	CASSLVRVRTDTQYF
TRBV7-8	TRBJ2-7	TRBD1	once	TGTGCCAGCAGCTTGGGACAGGGGGTGACTCCCTACGAGCAGTACTTC	CASSLGQGVTPYEQYF
TRBV10-2	TRBJ2-5	TRBD2	-	TGCGCCAGCAGTGCCTCTAGCGGGGGAATTACCCAGTACTTC	CASSASSGGITQYF
TRBV23-1	TRBJ2-1	-	-	TGCGCCAGCAGTCAGAGGGAAGGGGGGGTATACAATGAGCAGTTCTTC	CASSQREGGVYNEQFF
TRBV7-2	TRBJ1-1	TRBD1	-	TGTGCCAGCAGCTTCCGGACAGGGGGTAAAGTGAACACTGAAGCTTTCTTT	CASSFRTGGKVNTEAFF
TRBV28	TRBJ2-1	TRBD2	once	TGTGCCAGCAGTTTTAGCGGGGGAGACAATGAGCAGTTCTTC	CASSFSGGDNEQFF
TRBV11-3	TRBJ1-1	TRBD1	-	TGTGCCAGCAGCCAGGGACAGAGTGGCACTGAAGCTTTCTTT	CASSQGQSGTEAFF
TRBV27	TRBJ2-7	-	-	TGTGCCAGCAGTCTAACCGGGAACTTATACGAGCAGTACTTC	CASSLTGNLYEQYF
TRBV9	TRBJ2-1	-	-	TGTGCCGGCTCGGGGGGCCCTGTCAGCTCCTACAATGAGCAGTTCTTC	CAGSGGPVSSYNEQFF